The rows below give T cell receptor beta chains drawn from one sample of a study of T cell repertoires in cytomegalovirus infection. These receptors have no known antigen. TCRdb used MiXCR to reprocess the reads, holding one entry per CDR3 protein. Of about 500,000 distinct CDR3 sequences listed, around a third are singletons. The sequencing here drew on cultured PBMCs, taken from culture after CMV antigen stimulation. The receptors shown here come from a human donor in good health (CMV status not recorded). Some clones in this sample may be carry-over from other donors' samples. Both conserved end residues are part of each CDR3. Only some rows state a clone size, as once, few, many or a class for expanded clones.

CDR3 length: 14
clone size: -
V gene: TRBV7-8
CDR3 protein: CASSQRSLGIEQYF

CDR3 length: 16
clone size: few
V gene: TRBV7-6
CDR3 protein: CASSSRLAGSADTQYF

CDR3 length: 14
clone size: -
V gene: TRBV7-2
CDR3 protein: CASSPRLASETQYF

CDR3 length: 13
clone size: few
V gene: TRBV5-4
CDR3 protein: CASAAGSINEQFF

CDR3 length: 12
clone size: -
V gene: TRBV29-1
CDR3 protein: CSVGKDQTKLFF

CDR3 length: 12
clone size: few
V gene: TRBV28
CDR3 protein: CASSFVFRGQFF

CDR3 length: 15
clone size: -
V gene: TRBV20-1
CDR3 protein: CSASSGLAGTYEQYF

CDR3 length: 13
clone size: many
V gene: TRBV7-9
CDR3 protein: CASSLPGGETQYF

CDR3 length: 15
clone size: few
V gene: TRBV11-3
CDR3 protein: CASSTTSGRAETQYF

CDR3 length: 14
clone size: many
V gene: TRBV7-2
CDR3 protein: CASSRGQGANEQFF

CDR3 length: 17
clone size: few
V gene: TRBV7-3
CDR3 protein: CASSLRGVSSGANVLTF

CDR3 length: 16
clone size: once
V gene: TRBV13
CDR3 protein: CASSLATGTGNTEAFF

CDR3 length: 16
clone size: -
V gene: TRBV7-8
CDR3 protein: CASSLARTSGSNEQFF

CDR3 length: 14
clone size: -
V gene: TRBV27
CDR3 protein: CASRRPGSSEKLFF

CDR3 length: 15
clone size: many
V gene: TRBV7-2
CDR3 protein: CASSLEGVKTYEQYF

CDR3 length: 14
clone size: -
V gene: TRBV19
CDR3 protein: CASSWTSGRNEQFF

CDR3 length: 13
clone size: -
V gene: TRBV29-1
CDR3 protein: CSGRGGENEKLFF

CDR3 length: 18
clone size: few
V gene: TRBV18
CDR3 protein: CASSPSGTGYRGTGVQYF

CDR3 length: 16
clone size: few
V gene: TRBV7-3
CDR3 protein: CASSLGLAGAGDTQYF

CDR3 length: 15
clone size: few
V gene: TRBV10-3
CDR3 protein: CATYTRGGAVNEQFF

CDR3 length: 16
clone size: many
V gene: TRBV6-2/TRBV6-3
CDR3 protein: CASSYGTSGRTDTQYF

CDR3 length: 13
clone size: -
V gene: TRBV25-1
CDR3 protein: CASSESPGRRYTF

CDR3 length: 17
clone size: -
V gene: TRBV7-2
CDR3 protein: CASSLVLAGFSYNEQFF

CDR3 length: 14
clone size: few
V gene: TRBV12-3/TRBV12-4
CDR3 protein: CASSTTILVYEQYF

CDR3 length: 14
clone size: -
V gene: TRBV6-5
CDR3 protein: CANRKTGLGSQAFF

CDR3 length: 15
clone size: -
V gene: TRBV12-3/TRBV12-4
CDR3 protein: CASSSVGSLKNDQFF

CDR3 length: 14
clone size: -
V gene: TRBV6-5
CDR3 protein: CASSYSGQGYGYTF

CDR3 length: 14
clone size: few
V gene: TRBV12-3/TRBV12-4
CDR3 protein: CASSPSGRFNEQFF

CDR3 length: 11
clone size: few
V gene: TRBV7-9
CDR3 protein: CASRSGVEQFF

CDR3 length: 14
clone size: many
V gene: TRBV11-3
CDR3 protein: CASSLVRGTGELFF

CDR3 length: 15
clone size: -
V gene: TRBV6-2/TRBV6-3
CDR3 protein: CASSYQREGTGELFF

CDR3 length: 13
clone size: -
V gene: TRBV6-5
CDR3 protein: CASSRRFGTEAFF

CDR3 length: 14
clone size: -
V gene: TRBV28
CDR3 protein: CASSLEGGYNEQFF

CDR3 length: 16
clone size: -
V gene: TRBV12-3/TRBV12-4
CDR3 protein: CASSLTLAGTGDTQYF

CDR3 length: 15
clone size: few
V gene: TRBV3-1
CDR3 protein: CASSQNVGGGSGYTF

CDR3 length: 16
clone size: many
V gene: TRBV7-8
CDR3 protein: CASSLSRTGAGNTIYF

CDR3 length: 15
clone size: -
V gene: TRBV7-9
CDR3 protein: CASSSSAKDIYEQYF

CDR3 length: 17
clone size: -
V gene: TRBV19
CDR3 protein: CASSLGTGGTFSYEQYF

CDR3 length: 14
clone size: -
V gene: TRBV20-1
CDR3 protein: CSAPRTDSFYEQYF

CDR3 length: 14
clone size: -
V gene: TRBV18
CDR3 protein: CASSRDSQPYEQYF

CDR3 length: 12
clone size: few
V gene: TRBV12-3/TRBV12-4
CDR3 protein: CASSYVTDTQYF

CDR3 length: 14
clone size: -
V gene: TRBV7-2
CDR3 protein: CASSFRADQETQYF

CDR3 length: 15
clone size: -
V gene: TRBV7-2
CDR3 protein: CASSRDVALYNEQFF

CDR3 length: 14
clone size: -
V gene: TRBV7-2
CDR3 protein: CASSLRGADTEAFF

CDR3 length: 14
clone size: -
V gene: TRBV28
CDR3 protein: CASNIRGPSYEQYF

CDR3 length: 14
clone size: few
V gene: TRBV6-2/TRBV6-3
CDR3 protein: CASSLKGSRNEQFF

CDR3 length: 12
clone size: -
V gene: TRBV30
CDR3 protein: CAWSPSDTEAFF

CDR3 length: 15
clone size: -
V gene: TRBV11-2
CDR3 protein: CASSATSSPGVEQYF

CDR3 length: 14
clone size: -
V gene: TRBV6-5
CDR3 protein: CASSVLGTGIGYTF

CDR3 length: 17
clone size: -
V gene: TRBV6-2/TRBV6-3
CDR3 protein: CASSRFVVGGVTDTQYF

CDR3 length: 13
clone size: -
V gene: TRBV5-1
CDR3 protein: CASSAGSGGEQYF

CDR3 length: 16
clone size: -
V gene: TRBV28
CDR3 protein: CASRLWAGGPKGEQFF

CDR3 length: 16
clone size: few
V gene: TRBV4-3
CDR3 protein: CASSQDRGQGQSGYTF

CDR3 length: 16
clone size: -
V gene: TRBV4-3
CDR3 protein: CASSQDWATGYNEQFF

CDR3 length: 14
clone size: -
V gene: TRBV7-9
CDR3 protein: CASSLAAYQETQYF